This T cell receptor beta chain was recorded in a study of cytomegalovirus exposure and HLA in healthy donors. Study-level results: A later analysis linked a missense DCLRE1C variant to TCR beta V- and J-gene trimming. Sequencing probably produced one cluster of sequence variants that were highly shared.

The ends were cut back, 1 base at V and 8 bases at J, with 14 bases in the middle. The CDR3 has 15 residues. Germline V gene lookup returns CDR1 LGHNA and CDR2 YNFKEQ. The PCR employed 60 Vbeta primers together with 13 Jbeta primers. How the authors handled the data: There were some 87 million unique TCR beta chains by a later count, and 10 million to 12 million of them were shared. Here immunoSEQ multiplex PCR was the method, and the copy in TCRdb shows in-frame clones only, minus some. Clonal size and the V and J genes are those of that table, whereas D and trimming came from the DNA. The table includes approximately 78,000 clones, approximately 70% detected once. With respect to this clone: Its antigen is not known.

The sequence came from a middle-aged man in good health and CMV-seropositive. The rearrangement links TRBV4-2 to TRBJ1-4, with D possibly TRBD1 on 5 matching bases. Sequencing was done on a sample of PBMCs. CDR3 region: CASSQASRALEKLFF. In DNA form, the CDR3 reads TGTGCCAGCAGCCAAGCATCCAGGGCATTAGAAAAACTGTTTTTT.